These T cell receptor beta chains were read from a single sample in a study of blood T cell repertoires in COVID-19. Libraries were prepared by immunoSEQ multiplex PCR; TCRdb keeps only in-frame clonotypes and omits some of them. The sample contains 45,000 to 70,000 clones, 81% of which appear only once. Sequencing was performed on peripheral blood. All receptors come from a woman older than 75 with active or convalescent COVID-19. Both conserved end residues are part of each CDR3. The D gene is left open where the match is weak. The size entry is marked missing in some rows and otherwise reads once, few, many or a size class.

- | TRBD1 | TRBJ1-3 | TRBV24-1 | CATSDPGQGLYF | TGTGCCACCAGTGACCCGGGACAGGGCCTCTATTTT
- | - | TRBJ1-2 | TRBV5-6 | CASSLGGLYTF | TGTGCCAGCAGCTTGGGGGGACTCTACACCTTC
- | - | TRBJ1-2 | TRBV19 | CASSIPGANYGYTF | TGTGCCAGTAGTATTCCCGGAGCTAACTATGGCTACACCTTC
- | - | TRBJ2-7 | TRBV12-3/TRBV12-4 | CASSFGGGFGQYF | TGTGCCAGCAGTTTTGGAGGGGGCTTCGGGCAGTACTTC
- | - | TRBJ2-7 | TRBV7-3 | CASSSAGGGSEQYF | TGTGCCAGCAGCTCCGCCGGTGGGGGGAGCGAGCAGTACTTC
- | TRBD2 | TRBJ2-3 | TRBV3-1/TRBV3-2 | CASSPTSGGNPDTQYF | TGTGCCAGCAGCCCGACTAGCGGGGGGAATCCAGATACGCAGTATTTT
- | TRBD2 | TRBJ2-7 | TRBV6-5 | CASTPGLRSYEQYF | TGTGCCAGCACCCCGGGACTACGTTCCTACGAGCAGTACTTC
- | - | TRBJ1-1 | TRBV5-1 | CASGEPQGQAFF | TGCGCCAGCGGCGAGCCACAGGGTCAAGCTTTCTTT
few | TRBD1 | TRBJ1-1 | TRBV5-6 | CASSSGGVTGGPEAFF | TGTGCCAGCAGCTCTGGAGGTGTGACAGGGGGACCTGAAGCTTTCTTT
- | - | TRBJ1-6 | TRBV6-2/TRBV6-3 | CASSYSWQNSPLHF | TGTGCCAGCAGTTACTCTTGGCAGAATTCACCCCTCCACTTT
once | TRBD2 | TRBJ2-7 | TRBV9 | CASSPQGSGAPREQYF | TGTGCCAGCAGCCCCCAGGGTAGCGGGGCACCCAGGGAGCAGTACTTC
- | - | TRBJ2-3 | TRBV5-8 | CASSPGGITDTQYF | TGTGCCAGCAGCCCTGGGGGGATCACAGATACGCAGTATTTT
- | TRBD1 | TRBJ1-3 | TRBV19 | CASSRGYGTEHLTSGNTIYF | TGTGCCAGTAGTAGGGGGTACGGGACAGAACACTTGACGTCTGGAAACACCATATATTTT
few | - | TRBJ2-1 | TRBV6-2/TRBV6-3 | CASSYSGNEQFF | TGTGCCAGCAGTTATAGCGGCAATGAGCAGTTCTTC
- | - | TRBJ1-5 | TRBV9 | CASGGEYQPQHF | TGTGCCAGCGGAGGGGAGTATCAGCCCCAGCATTTT
- | - | TRBJ2-7 | TRBV19 | CASSIGGSRRYEQYF | TGTGCCAGTAGTATAGGCGGCAGCCGGCGGTACGAGCAGTACTTC
- | - | TRBJ1-5 | TRBV6-2/TRBV6-3 | CASSYEQGYQPQHF | TGTGCCAGCAGTTACGAACAGGGTTATCAGCCCCAGCATTTT
- | - | TRBJ1-6 | TRBV6-5 | CASSSPDLRTVHF | TGTGCCAGCAGTTCCCCCGACCTAAGGACAGTCCACTTT
- | - | TRBJ2-1 | TRBV6-2/TRBV6-3 | CASIPRGRGNEQFF | TGTGCCAGCATCCCGAGGGGGAGAGGGAATGAGCAGTTCTTC
- | - | TRBJ1-2 | TRBV19 | CASRDTGFDGYTF | TGTGCCAGTAGAGACACTGGGTTCGATGGCTACACCTTC
- | TRBD1 | TRBJ1-1 | TRBV27 | CASSFWGQGGTEAFF | TGTGCCAGCAGTTTTTGGGGACAGGGGGGCACTGAAGCTTTCTTT
- | TRBD2 | TRBJ2-3 | TRBV6-2/TRBV6-3 | CASSYPHSGGTDTQYF | TGTGCCAGCAGTTACCCCCATAGCGGGGGCACAGATACGCAGTATTTT
- | TRBD1 | TRBJ2-5 | TRBV5-8 | CASSLGSGGKETQYF | TGTGCCAGCAGCTTGGGTTCAGGGGGAAAAGAGACCCAGTACTTC
- | TRBD1 | TRBJ1-1 | TRBV6-6 | CASSYATGQGGTEAFF | TGTGCCAGCAGTTACGCCACCGGACAGGGTGGAACTGAAGCTTTCTTT
- | TRBD2 | TRBJ2-3 | TRBV7-2 | CASSLAPYSGNTDTQYF | TGTGCCAGCAGCTTAGCGCCATATAGCGGGAACACAGATACGCAGTATTTT
- | - | TRBJ2-1 | TRBV29-1 | CSSNQGRREQFF | TGCAGCTCGAATCAGGGGCGGCGAGAGCAGTTCTTC
- | TRBD2 | TRBJ2-3 | TRBV7-3 | CASRSGGGPGTDTQYF | TGTGCCAGCCGATCCGGCGGGGGGCCGGGAACAGATACGCAGTATTTT
- | - | TRBJ2-5 | TRBV19 | CASSIGRGQETQYF | TGTGCCAGTAGTATAGGGAGGGGCCAAGAGACCCAGTACTTC
- | - | TRBJ2-5 | TRBV11-3 | CASSFEEKETQYF | TGTGCCAGCAGCTTCGAGGAAAAAGAGACCCAGTACTTC
- | TRBD1 | TRBJ1-1 | TRBV9 | CASSSSPGQGEAFF | TGTGCCAGCAGCTCAAGCCCGGGACAGGGGGAAGCTTTCTTT
- | TRBD1 | TRBJ1-2 | TRBV4-3 | CASSQGVPGQAANYGYTF | TGCGCCAGCAGCCAAGGCGTTCCCGGACAGGCAGCTAACTATGGCTACACCTTC
- | TRBD1 | TRBJ1-2 | TRBV28 | CASSFLGGDNYGYTF | TGTGCCAGCAGTTTTCTAGGGGGCGATAACTATGGCTACACCTTC
- | - | TRBJ1-1 | TRBV7-2 | CASSQQGILNTAEAFF | TGTGCCAGCAGTCAGCAGGGGATCCTGAACACTGCTGAAGCTTTCTTT
- | TRBD1 | TRBJ1-1 | TRBV3-1/TRBV3-2 | CASSQDLIPGQLNTEAFF | TGTGCCAGCAGCCAAGATTTGATCCCGGGACAGCTGAACACTGAAGCTTTCTTT
- | - | TRBJ1-2 | TRBV28 | CASSSGTSASVGYTF | TGTGCCAGCAGTTCCGGGACATCTGCTTCTGTTGGCTACACCTTC
- | - | TRBJ2-7 | TRBV10-1 | CASSDQATGLGEQYF | TGCGCCAGCAGTGACCAGGCCACAGGGTTGGGCGAGCAGTACTTC
- | TRBD1 | TRBJ2-1 | TRBV27 | CASSSTGGSYNEQFF | TGTGCCAGCAGTTCGACAGGGGGTTCCTACAATGAGCAGTTCTTC
- | TRBD1 | TRBJ1-5 | TRBV7-2 | CASSPGQFSNQPQHF | TGTGCCAGCAGCCCGGGACAGTTTAGCAATCAGCCCCAGCATTTT
- | TRBD1 | TRBJ2-6 | TRBV2 | CATSRDRGMSGANVLTF | TGTGCCACCAGCCGGGACAGGGGGATGTCTGGGGCCAACGTCCTGACTTTC
- | - | TRBJ1-6 | TRBV4-2 | CASSQARGSPLHF | TGTGCCAGCAGCCAAGCGCGGGGCTCACCCCTCCACTTT
- | TRBD1 | TRBJ2-5 | TRBV3-1/TRBV3-2 | CASSQDGAGQGTQYF | TGTGCCAGCAGCCAAGACGGGGCAGGACAGGGGACCCAGTACTTC
many | TRBD1 | TRBJ1-5 | TRBV6-2/TRBV6-3 | CASSPLGQDPNQPQHF | TGTGCCAGCAGTCCACTAGGACAGGACCCCAATCAGCCCCAGCATTTT
- | - | TRBJ2-1 | TRBV7-2 | CASSLGWEQRFF | TGTGCCAGCAGCTTAGGATGGGAGCAGCGGTTCTTC
- | TRBD2 | TRBJ2-2 | TRBV12-3/TRBV12-4 | CATSGGFGELFF | TGTGCCACCTCGGGGGGGTTCGGGGAGCTGTTTTTT
- | - | TRBJ1-6 | TRBV28 | CASSGNRDSPLHF | TGTGCCAGCAGCGGAAACAGGGATTCACCCCTCCACTTT
- | - | TRBJ2-5 | TRBV7-6 | CASSPERDQETQYF | TGTGCCAGCAGCCCGGAGAGGGACCAAGAGACCCAGTACTTC
once | - | TRBJ1-2 | TRBV7-9 | CASSENRVVNYGYTF | TGTGCCAGCAGCGAAAACAGGGTCGTCAACTATGGCTACACCTTC
once | - | TRBJ2-3 | TRBV19 | CASSRQASTDTQYF | TGTGCCAGTAGTAGACAGGCAAGCACAGATACGCAGTATTTT
- | - | TRBJ1-2 | TRBV28 | CASTNTLLRGYGYTF | TGTGCCAGCACCAATACCCTCCTAAGGGGCTATGGCTACACCTTC
- | - | TRBJ1-3 | TRBV3-1/TRBV3-2 | CASSLTGISGNTIYF | TGTGCCAGCAGCCTAACAGGGATTTCTGGAAACACCATATATTTT
- | - | TRBJ1-1 | TRBV15 | CATSFRALGRPEAFF | TGTGCCACCAGCTTCCGGGCCCTTGGGAGACCTGAAGCTTTCTTT
- | - | TRBJ1-2 | TRBV3-1/TRBV3-2 | CASSPGLGSYGYTF | TGTGCCAGCAGCCCCGGATTGGGGAGTTATGGCTACACCTTC
- | - | TRBJ1-2 | TRBV28 | CASRGWDEQGEGNYGYTF | TGTGCCAGCAGGGGATGGGACGAACAAGGGGAGGGAAACTATGGCTACACCTTC
- | TRBD1 | TRBJ1-1 | TRBV18 | CASSPDRGPDTEAFF | TGTGCCAGCTCACCAGACAGGGGGCCTGACACTGAAGCTTTCTTT
- | - | TRBJ1-1 | TRBV28 | CASGQGSTEAFF | TGTGCCAGCGGCCAGGGATCCACTGAAGCTTTCTTT
- | - | TRBJ1-6 | TRBV9 | CASSVRDTDSPLHF | TGTGCCAGCAGTGTTCGTGACACCGATTCACCCCTCCACTTT
- | - | TRBJ1-2 | TRBV7-2 | CASSLKGVGGYTF | TGTGCCAGCAGCTTAAAAGGGGTGGGTGGCTACACCTTC
- | TRBD1 | TRBJ1-2 | TRBV7-2 | CAGTDREYGYTF | TGTGCCGGAACCGACAGGGAATACGGCTACACCTTC
- | TRBD1 | TRBJ2-1 | TRBV2 | CASTSGTGSDEQFF | TGTGCCAGCACCTCCGGGACAGGGTCGGATGAGCAGTTCTTC
few | TRBD1 | TRBJ2-7 | TRBV29-1 | CSVERTGEGQYF | TGCAGCGTTGAACGGACAGGGGAAGGGCAGTACTTC